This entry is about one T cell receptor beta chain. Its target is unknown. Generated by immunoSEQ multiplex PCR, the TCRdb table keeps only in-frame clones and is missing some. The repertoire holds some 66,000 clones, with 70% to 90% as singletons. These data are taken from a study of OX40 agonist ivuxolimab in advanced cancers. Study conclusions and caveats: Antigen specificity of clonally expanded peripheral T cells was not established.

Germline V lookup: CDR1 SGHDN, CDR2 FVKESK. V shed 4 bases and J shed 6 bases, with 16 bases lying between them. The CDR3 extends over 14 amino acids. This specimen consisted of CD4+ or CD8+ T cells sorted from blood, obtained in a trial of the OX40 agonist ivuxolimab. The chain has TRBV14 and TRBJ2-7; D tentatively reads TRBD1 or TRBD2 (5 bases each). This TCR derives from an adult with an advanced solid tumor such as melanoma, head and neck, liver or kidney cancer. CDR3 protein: CASSRGWGSSEQYF. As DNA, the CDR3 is TGTGCCAGCAGCCGAGGGTGGGGGAGTTCCGAGCAGTACTTC. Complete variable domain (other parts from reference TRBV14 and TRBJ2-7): EAGVTQFPSHSVIEKGQTVTLRCDPISGHDNLYWYRRVMGKEIKFLLHFVKESKQDESGMPNNRFLAERTGGTYSTLKVQPAELEDSGVYFCASSRGWGSSEQYFGPGTRLTVT.